The 9 T cell receptor beta chains reported below all come from one sample, sequenced in a study of blood T cells in healthy people across ages. A sample-barcoded 5' primer and a J-beta primer mix were used in a second PCR of roughly 6 to 11 cycles. TCRdb re-derived calls from the 5' RACE reads in MiXCR, one entry per CDR3 protein. This table has about 1.4 million distinct CDR3 sequences, around 59% appearing once. The sample comprised blood. The receptors here all came from a man between 18 and 35 years old in good health.

The chain uses TRBV12-3 or TRBV12-4 and TRBJ1-4; no firm D call. Trimming shortened V by 6 bases and J by 3 bases, and 11 bases separated the two germline ends. This CDR3 region has 14 residues. Written as DNA, the CDR3 is TGTGCCAGCAGACCACACAGTTCTAATGAAAAACTGTTTTTT. This gives the protein CASRPHSSNEKLFF.

This clonotype showed up just a few times. The chain couples TRBV7-2 to TRBJ1-1; D perhaps matches TRBD1 (5 bases). This CDR3 contains 12 residues. Trimming took 4 bases from V and 12 from J, leaving 15 bases between them. Germline V gene lookup returns CDR1 SGHTA and CDR2 FQGNSA. Here the CDR3 DNA reads TGTGCCAGCAGCTACTCGACAGCGTTTACTTTCTTT. Encoded protein: CASSYSTAFTFF. Together with reference TRBV7-2 and TRBJ1-1, the CDR3 gives the full variable domain: GAGVSQSPSNKVTEKGKDVELRCDPISGHTALYWYRQSLGQGLEFLIYFQGNSAPDKSGLPSDRFSAERTGGSVSTLTIQRTQQEDSAVYLCASSYSTAFTFFGQGTRLTVV.

The chain recombines TRBV7-2 with TRBJ2-7; 9 positions match TRBD1. The CDR3 consists of 15 residues. Germline lookup yields CDR1 SGHTA and CDR2 FQGNSA. Unmatched junction bases numbered 7, after V lost 5 bases and J lost 2 bases. The CDR3 DNA reads as TGTGCCAGCAGCCCATGGGACAGGGACCCCTACGAGCAGTACTTC. Translated: CASSPWDRDPYEQYF.

The V call is TRBV27, the J call TRBJ2-2, with 7 nucleotides matching TRBD2. The V and J ends lost 5 bases and 6 bases, in that order; junction bases with no gene match: 9. The CDR3 is 15 amino acids. In germline, CDR1 is MNHEY, CDR2 SMNVEV (reference sequence). The CDR3 DNA reads as TGTGCCAGCAGTGGTTGGGGGGGGGTCGCCGGGGAGCTGTTTTTT. Protein sequence: CASSGWGGVAGELFF.

This chain joins TRBV7-2 and TRBJ2-4; D is uncertain. The tail of the sequence fits TRBJ2-7 better, so the J call may be wrong. In germline, CDR1 is SGHTA, CDR2 FQGNSA. The CDR3 contains 14 residues. The CDR3 region is CASSLQALTYEQYF. CDR3 DNA sequence: TGTGCCAGCAGCTTACAGGCGCTTACCTACGAGCAGTACTTC.

The chain is built from TRBV5-1 and TRBJ2-4, with TRBD1 matching 7 bases. With 8 bases clipped from V and 13 bases from J, the junction kept 6 bases outside the gene matches. From germline, CDR1 is SGHRS and CDR2 YFSETQ. CDR3 length: 10 amino acids. The CDR3 nucleotides read TGCGCCAGACGGACAGGAGAGCAGTACTTC. Protein sequence: CARRTGEQYF.

This rearrangement joins TRBV21-1 to TRBJ2-5; the D call TRBD1 from the table was never checked on the DNA. The J call may be in error: the DNA end matches TRBJ2-7 better. TRBV21-1 constitutes a pseudogene. The CDR3 length is 17 residues. CDR3 in amino acids: CASSRWILMGTTYEQYF. CDR3 sequence (DNA): TGTGCCAGCAGCCGCTGGATACTGATGGGGACCACCTACGAGCAGTACTTC.

The V and J genes are TRBV10-3 and TRBJ2-1; D is unclear. Germline V lookup: CDR1 ENHRY, CDR2 SYGVKD. The CDR3 spans 13 residues. V dropped 3 bases and J dropped 6 bases, with 9 bases sitting between them. The CDR3 DNA sequence: TGTGCCATCAGTGACCCGTTGGTCAATGAGCAGTTCTTC. Protein product: CAISDPLVNEQFF.

This chain links TRBV29-1 with TRBJ2-1; D is possibly TRBD1 (5 bases). The CDR3 covers 14 residues. Germline V gene sequence: CDR1 SQVTM, CDR2 ANQGSEA. V gave up 7 bases and J gave up 2 bases, with 15 bases separating them. Here the CDR3 reads CSGWGRGTYNEQFF. The CDR3 DNA sequence: TGCAGCGGTTGGGGTAGGGGTACCTACAATGAGCAGTTCTTC.